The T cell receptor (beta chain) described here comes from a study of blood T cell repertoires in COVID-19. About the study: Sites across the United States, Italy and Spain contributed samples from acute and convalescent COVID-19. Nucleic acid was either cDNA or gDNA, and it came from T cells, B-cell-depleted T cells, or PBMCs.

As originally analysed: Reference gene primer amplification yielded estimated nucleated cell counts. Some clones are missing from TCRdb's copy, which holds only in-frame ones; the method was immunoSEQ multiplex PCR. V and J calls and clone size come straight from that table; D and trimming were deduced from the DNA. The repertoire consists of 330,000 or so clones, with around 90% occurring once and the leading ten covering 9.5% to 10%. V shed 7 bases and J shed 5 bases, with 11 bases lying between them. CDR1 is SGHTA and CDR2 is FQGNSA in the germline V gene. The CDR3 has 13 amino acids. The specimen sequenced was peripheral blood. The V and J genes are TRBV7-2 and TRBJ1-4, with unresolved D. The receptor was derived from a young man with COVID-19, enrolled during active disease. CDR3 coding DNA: TGTGCCAGCACTCGGGATCCAAATGAAAAACTGTTTTTT. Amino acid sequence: CASTRDPNEKLFF.